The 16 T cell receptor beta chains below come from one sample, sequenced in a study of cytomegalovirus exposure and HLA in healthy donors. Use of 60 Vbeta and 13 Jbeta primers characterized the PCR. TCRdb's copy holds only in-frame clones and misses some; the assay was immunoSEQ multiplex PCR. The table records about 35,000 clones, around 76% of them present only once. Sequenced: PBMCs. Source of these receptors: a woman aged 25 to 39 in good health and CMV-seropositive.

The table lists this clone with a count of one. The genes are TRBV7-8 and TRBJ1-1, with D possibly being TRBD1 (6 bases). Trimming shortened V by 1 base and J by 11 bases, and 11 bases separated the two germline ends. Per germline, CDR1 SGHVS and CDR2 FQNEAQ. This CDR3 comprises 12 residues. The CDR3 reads CASSLEDSGAFF. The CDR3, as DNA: TGTGCCAGCAGCTTAGAGGACAGTGGCGCTTTCTTT.

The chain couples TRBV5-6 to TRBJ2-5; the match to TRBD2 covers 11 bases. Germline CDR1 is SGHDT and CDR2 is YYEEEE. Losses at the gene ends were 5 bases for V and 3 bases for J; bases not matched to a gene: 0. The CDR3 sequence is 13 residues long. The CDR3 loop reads CASRGLAEETQYF. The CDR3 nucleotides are TGTGCCAGCAGGGGACTAGCGGAAGAGACCCAGTACTTC.

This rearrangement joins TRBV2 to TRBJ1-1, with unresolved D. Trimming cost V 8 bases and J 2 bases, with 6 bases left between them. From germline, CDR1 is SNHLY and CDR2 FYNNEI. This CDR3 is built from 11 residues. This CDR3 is CASSINTEAFF. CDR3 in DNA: TGTGCCAGCTCCATCAACACTGAAGCTTTCTTT.

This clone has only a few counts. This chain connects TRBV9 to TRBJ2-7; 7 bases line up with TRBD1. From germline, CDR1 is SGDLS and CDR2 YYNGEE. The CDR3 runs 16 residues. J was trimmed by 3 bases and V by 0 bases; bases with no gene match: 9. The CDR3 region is CASSVGSEGAHYEQYF. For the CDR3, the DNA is TGTGCCAGCAGCGTAGGTAGTGAGGGGGCCCACTACGAGCAGTACTTC.

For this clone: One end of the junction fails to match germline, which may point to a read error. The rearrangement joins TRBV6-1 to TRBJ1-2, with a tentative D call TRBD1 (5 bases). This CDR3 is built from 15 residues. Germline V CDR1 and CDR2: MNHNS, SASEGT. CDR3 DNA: TGTGCCAGCAGTGAATTCAGAAGAAACAGGTGGGGCTACCCCTTC. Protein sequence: CASSEFRRNRWGYPF.

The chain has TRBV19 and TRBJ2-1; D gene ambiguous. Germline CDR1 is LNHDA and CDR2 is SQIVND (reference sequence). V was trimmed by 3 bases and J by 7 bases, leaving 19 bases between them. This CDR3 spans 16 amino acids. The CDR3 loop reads CASSIFFVPNRNEQFF. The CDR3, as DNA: TGTGCCAGTAGTATCTTTTTCGTACCAAATCGGAATGAGCAGTTCTTC. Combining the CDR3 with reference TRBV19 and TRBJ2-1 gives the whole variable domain DGGITQSPKYLFRKEGQNVTLSCEQNLNHDAMYWYRQDPGQGLRLIYYSQIVNDFQKGDIAEGYSVSREKKESFPLTVTSAQKNPTAFYLCASSIFFVPNRNEQFFGPGTRLTVL.

In DNA form, the CDR3 reads TGTGCCAGTAGTATTGAGCGTAGCGGGAGTAGGAATGAGCAGTTCTTC. Translating gives CASSIERSGSRNEQFF. The genes are TRBV19 and TRBJ2-1; 9 nucleotides agree with TRBD2. Germline CDR1 and CDR2: LNHDA and SQIVND (reference sequence). This CDR3 comprises 16 residues. After removal of 3 bases from V and 7 bases from J, the junction contained 10 bases not matched to a gene. Variable domain in full (rest from reference TRBV19 and TRBJ2-1): DGGITQSPKYLFRKEGQNVTLSCEQNLNHDAMYWYRQDPGQGLRLIYYSQIVNDFQKGDIAEGYSVSREKKESFPLTVTSAQKNPTAFYLCASSIERSGSRNEQFFGPGTRLTVL.

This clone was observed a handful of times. This CDR3 reads CASSILQGEPQHF. In nucleotides, the CDR3 is TGTGCCAGCAGCATACTACAGGGTGAGCCCCAGCATTTT. V gene TRBV7-2 combines with J gene TRBJ1-5, with D perhaps matching TRBD1 (6 bases). CDR1 is SGHTA and CDR2 is FQGNSA in the germline V gene. V was cut by 5 bases and J by 8 bases, with 13 bases left in between. This CDR3 has 13 residues.

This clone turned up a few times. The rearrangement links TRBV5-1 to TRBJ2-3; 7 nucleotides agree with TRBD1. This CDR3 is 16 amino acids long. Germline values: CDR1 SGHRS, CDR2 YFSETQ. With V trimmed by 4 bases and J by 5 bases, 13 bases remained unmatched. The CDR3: CASSRNLGAGGDTQYF. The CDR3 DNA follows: TGCGCCAGCAGCCGGAATCTAGGCGCAGGGGGAGATACGCAGTATTTT.

The CDR3 DNA sequence: TGTGCCAGCAGCCCTTCGGGGGGCCTCACAGATACGCAGTATTTT. This encodes CASSPSGGLTDTQYF. The V gene is TRBV7-3, the J gene TRBJ2-3, with a tentative D call TRBD2 (7 bases). Germline CDR1 and CDR2: SGHTA and FQGTGA. The V gene lost 5 bases and the J gene lost 2 bases, with 14 bases spanning the gap. The CDR3 has 15 residues.

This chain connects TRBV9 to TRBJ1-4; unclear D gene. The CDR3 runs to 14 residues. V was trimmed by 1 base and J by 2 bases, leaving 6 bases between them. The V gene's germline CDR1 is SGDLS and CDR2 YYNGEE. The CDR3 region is CASSVTATNEKLFF. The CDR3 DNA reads TGTGCCAGCAGCGTAACTGCGACTAATGAAAAACTGTTTTTT.

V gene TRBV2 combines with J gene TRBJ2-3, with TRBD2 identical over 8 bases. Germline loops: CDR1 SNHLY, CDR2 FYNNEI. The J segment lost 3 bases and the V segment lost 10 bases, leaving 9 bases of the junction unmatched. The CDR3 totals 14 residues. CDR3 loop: CATPSAGATDTQYF. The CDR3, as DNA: TGTGCCACCCCATCAGCGGGGGCAACAGATACGCAGTATTTT.

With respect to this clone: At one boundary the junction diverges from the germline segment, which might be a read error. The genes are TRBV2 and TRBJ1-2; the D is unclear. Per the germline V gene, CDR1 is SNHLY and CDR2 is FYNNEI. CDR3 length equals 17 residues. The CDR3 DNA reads TGTGCCGGCAGTCGAAGCGGAGGGCGAAGGGTTAACTATGGCTACACCTTC. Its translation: CAGSRSGGRRVNYGYTF. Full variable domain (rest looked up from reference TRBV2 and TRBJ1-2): EPEVTQTPSHQVTQMGQEVILRCVPISNHLYFYWYRQILGQKVEFLVSFYNNEISEKSEIFDDQFSVERPDGSNFTLKIRSTKLEDSAMYFCAGSRSGGRRVNYGYTFGSGTRLTVV.

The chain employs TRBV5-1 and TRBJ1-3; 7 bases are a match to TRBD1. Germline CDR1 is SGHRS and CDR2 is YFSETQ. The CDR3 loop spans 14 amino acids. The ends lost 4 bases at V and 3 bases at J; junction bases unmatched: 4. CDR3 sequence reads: CASSQTGSGNTIYF. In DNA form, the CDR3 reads TGCGCCAGCAGCCAGACAGGGAGTGGAAACACCATATATTTT.

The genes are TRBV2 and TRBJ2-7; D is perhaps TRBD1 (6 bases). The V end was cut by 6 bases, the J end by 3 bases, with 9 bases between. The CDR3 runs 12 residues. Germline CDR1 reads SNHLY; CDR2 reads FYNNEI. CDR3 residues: CASSLDSYEQYF. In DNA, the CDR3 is TGTGCCAGCAGCTTGGACAGCTACGAGCAGTACTTC.

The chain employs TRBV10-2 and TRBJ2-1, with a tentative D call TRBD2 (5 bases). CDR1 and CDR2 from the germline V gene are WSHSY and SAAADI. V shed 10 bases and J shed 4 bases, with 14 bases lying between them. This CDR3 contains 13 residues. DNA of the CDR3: TGCGCCACATTCGGGGATTCTTACAATGAGCAGTTCTTC. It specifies CATFGDSYNEQFF.